This TCR beta chain was sequenced for a study of blood T cell repertoires in COVID-19. Turning to the study itself: Samples taken during acute and convalescent COVID-19 were collected in the United States, Italy and Spain. The cDNA or gDNA used as material had been derived from T cells, B-cell-depleted T cells, or PBMCs.

Trimming left V 0 bases short and J 9 bases short, with 7 bases between. This CDR3 spans 13 amino acids. Germline values: CDR1 SGHRS, CDR2 YFSETQ. In the source study's methods: From reference gene primer amplification, estimates of nucleated cell counts were derived. Profiling relied on immunoSEQ multiplex PCR, and the TCRdb table lists in-frame clones only, not all of them. From that table come the V and J calls and clone size; the DNA was used to work out D and trimming. The table includes 80,000 to 95,000 clones, roughly 86% detected once. This sequence joins TRBV5-1 and TRBJ1-6; D ambiguous. The source of this sequence is a human donor in a cohort sampled during active COVID-19. Specimen: peripheral blood. DNA of the CDR3: TGCGCCAGCAGCTTGGCCGGGATTTCACCCCTCCACTTT. Translating gives CASSLAGISPLHF.